This TCR beta chain comes out of a study of OX40 agonist ivuxolimab in advanced cancers. The V gene's germline CDR1 is SNHLY and CDR2 FYNNEI. Germline trimming cut 7 bases from V and 3 bases from J; bases unmatched to any gene: 14. This CDR3 comprises 16 residues. The method was immunoSEQ multiplex PCR; TCRdb's version includes in-frame clones alone and lacks a portion of them. The data show around 36,000 clones, 87% seen once. This specimen was CD4+ or CD8+ T cells sorted from blood, taken in a trial of the OX40 agonist ivuxolimab. This receptor was taken from an adult with an advanced solid tumor such as melanoma, head and neck, liver or kidney cancer. The chain couples TRBV2 to TRBJ2-7; 8 bases fit TRBD1. CDR3: CASISSLDRALYEQYF. In DNA, the CDR3 is TGTGCCAGCATTTCCTCTTTGGACAGGGCCCTCTACGAGCAGTACTTC. Together with reference TRBV2 and TRBJ2-7, the CDR3 gives the full variable domain: EPEVTQTPSHQVTQMGQEVILRCVPISNHLYFYWYRQILGQKVEFLVSFYNNEISEKSEIFDDQFSVERPDGSNFTLKIRSTKLEDSAMYFCASISSLDRALYEQYFGPGTRLTVT.